These 25 T cell receptor beta chains came from one sample sequenced in a study of OX40 agonist ivuxolimab in advanced cancers. Here immunoSEQ multiplex PCR was the method, and the copy in TCRdb shows in-frame clones only, minus some. The sample comprises around 94,000 clones, 87% of which are singletons, and around 0.28% rests with the top ten. Source: CD4+ or CD8+ T cells sorted from blood, taken in a trial of the OX40 agonist ivuxolimab. Receptor source: an adult with an advanced solid tumor such as melanoma, head and neck, liver or kidney cancer.

The V and J genes are TRBV7-9 and TRBJ1-5; D is unclear. The CDR3 loop spans 15 amino acids. Trimming shortened V by 0 bases and J by 3 bases, and 9 bases separated the two germline ends. Germline CDR1 and CDR2: SEHNR and FQNEAQ (reference sequence). CDR3 DNA: TGTGCCAGCAGCTTAGCGCTCGGGGACAATCAGCCCCAGCATTTT. Protein product: CASSLALGDNQPQHF.

The chain joins TRBV18 to TRBJ1-3; TRBD1 matches 7 bases. The J segment lost 0 bases and the V segment lost 3 bases, leaving 11 bases of the junction unmatched. CDR1 is KGHSH, CDR2 LQKENI, per germline. This CDR3 has 18 amino acids. The CDR3 nucleotides read TGTGCCAGCTCACCGCTCGACAGGGTAATTCTCTCTGGAAACACCATATATTTT. Residues: CASSPLDRVILSGNTIYF.

This clone occurred once. This sequence joins TRBV18 and TRBJ1-1; D is undetermined. The length of the CDR3 is 14 residues. Germline assignment: CDR1 KGHSH and CDR2 LQKENI. The germline V and J ends were trimmed by 3 bases and 8 bases, with 16 bases remaining between them. CDR3 protein: CASSPLEGLVEAFF. The CDR3 DNA reads as TGTGCCAGCTCACCTCTCGAGGGTTTGGTGGAAGCTTTCTTT. Complete variable domain (other parts from reference TRBV18 and TRBJ1-1): NAGVMQNPRHLVRRRGQEARLRCSPMKGHSHVYWYRQLPEEGLKFMVYLQKENIIDESGMPKERFSAEFPKEGPSILRIQQVVRGDSAAYFCASSPLEGLVEAFFGQGTRLTVV.

V is TRBV10-1 and J is TRBJ2-3, with a tentative D call TRBD2 (6 bases). CDR1 and CDR2 from the germline V gene are WNHNN and SYGVQD (reference sequence). The V end was cut by 4 bases, the J end by 5 bases, with 19 bases between. This CDR3 is 16 amino acids long. The DNA of the CDR3 is TGCGCCAGCAGTGTCGCTGGAGGGGTAGGACAAGATACGCAGTATTTT. As protein: CASSVAGGVGQDTQYF.

The chain is built from TRBV10-1 and TRBJ2-5; possible D gene TRBD1, 6 bases. The J call may be wrong; the DNA end is better matched by TRBJ2-7. CDR1 and CDR2 (germline): WNHNN, SYGVQD (reference sequence). This CDR3 has 11 residues. CDR3 DNA: TGCGCCAGCAGGGACAGCTACGAGCAGTACTTC. It codes for CASRDSYEQYF.

The chain recombines TRBV4-1 with TRBJ1-5; tentative D call: TRBD1 (5 bases). CDR1 is MGHRA, CDR2 YSYEKL, per germline. V was shortened by 0 bases and J by 4 bases, with 13 bases between the two germline ends. The CDR3 is made up of 16 amino acids. The DNA for the CDR3 is TGCGCCAGCAGCCAAGATTTTGCAGGGCGTAATCAGCCCCAGCATTTT. Its translation: CASSQDFAGRNQPQHF.

V and J are TRBV5-1 and TRBJ1-2; D remains ambiguous. Trimming took off 0 bases at V and 9 bases at J, with 15 bases between the two ends. The V gene's germline CDR1 is SGHRS and CDR2 YFSETQ. The CDR3 is made up of 14 amino acids. This CDR3 reads CASSLGTVLGRYTF. The CDR3 coding sequence is TGCGCCAGCAGCTTGGGAACGGTGCTTGGCCGCTACACCTTC.

V and J are TRBV5-4 and TRBJ2-3, with D uncertain. Trimming pared 1 base from V and 12 bases from J, leaving 15 bases between. The germline CDR1 and CDR2 sequences are SGHNT and YYREEE (reference sequence). This CDR3 has 13 amino acids. The DNA of the CDR3 is TGTGCCAGCAGCTTGCAATTTAGTCTTGCACAGTATTTT. It encodes CASSLQFSLAQYF.

This chain connects TRBV6-1 to TRBJ1-3; D gene ambiguous. CDR1 is MNHNS and CDR2 is SASEGT in the germline V gene. There are 17 residues in the CDR3. V shed 2 bases and J shed 0 bases, with 14 bases lying between them. DNA for the CDR3: TGTGCCAGCAGTGAAAGAGGCAGGTTAAACTCTGGAAACACCATATATTTT. As protein: CASSERGRLNSGNTIYF.

The genes are TRBV5-4 and TRBJ2-3; D not certain. Germline assignment: CDR1 SGHNT and CDR2 YYREEE (reference sequence). This CDR3 contains 14 residues. V was cut by 0 bases and J by 2 bases, with 7 bases left in between. The CDR3 region has the DNA TGTGCCAGCAGCTTGGAACCAATCACAGATACGCAGTATTTT. This codes for CASSLEPITDTQYF.

The chain combines TRBV2 with TRBJ2-3; D might be TRBD2 (7 bases). The ends were cut back, 7 bases at V and 1 base at J, with 15 bases in the middle. This CDR3 is built from 15 residues. CDR1 SNHLY and CDR2 FYNNEI come from the germline V gene. CDR3 sequence (DNA): TGTGCCAGCACCTCGGGGGGCAGGGGCACAGATACGCAGTATTTT. This encodes CASTSGGRGTDTQYF.

This clone was seen only a few times. CDR3: CASSANPRGQGNEKLFF. In DNA form, the CDR3 reads TGTGCCAGCAGTGCAAATCCCAGGGGGCAGGGTAATGAAAAACTGTTTTTT. The chain links TRBV6-1 to TRBJ1-4, with TRBD1 matching 8 bases. Germline V gene data show CDR1 as MNHNS and CDR2 as SASEGT. J gave up 4 bases and V 4 bases, and 11 bases lay outside the gene matches. CDR3 size: 17 residues.

V gene TRBV7-3 combines with J gene TRBJ2-3; 8 bases are shared with TRBD2. The germline V gene encodes CDR1 SGHTA and CDR2 FQGTGA. The ends lost 3 bases at V and 4 bases at J; junction bases unmatched: 9. The CDR3 is 16 residues long. CDR3 in DNA: TGTGCCAGCAGCTTCAGCAGCGGGGGCTCGGCAGATACGCAGTATTTT. Amino acids: CASSFSSGGSADTQYF.

The J gene is TRBJ1-6, the V gene TRBV30; TRBD1 agrees at 7 bases. The CDR3 extends over 15 amino acids. V lost 0 bases and J lost 6; bases outside the gene matches: 5. Germline CDR1 and CDR2: GTSNPN and SVGIG (reference sequence). The CDR3 DNA follows: TGTGCCTGGAGTGTCAAGGCAGGGGGTAATTCACCCCTCCACTTT. This sequence encodes CAWSVKAGGNSPLHF.

The chain recombines TRBV7-9 with TRBJ2-1; D might be TRBD2 (6 bases). Trimming cost V 5 bases and J 9 bases, with 8 bases left between them. Germline CDR1 SEHNR, CDR2 FQNEAQ (reference sequence). The CDR3 consists of 11 residues. For the CDR3, the DNA is TGTGCCAGCAGCCTCGGGGGTGAGCAGTTCTTC. Amino acids: CASSLGGEQFF.

The V gene is TRBV27, the J gene TRBJ2-7; maybe TRBD1 (5 bases). Per germline, CDR1 MNHEY and CDR2 SMNVEV (reference sequence). The V end lost 7 bases, the J end lost 0 bases, and 16 bases lay between the germline ends. The CDR3 is 15 residues long. CDR3 nucleotides: TGTGCCAGCACCCTAAGGGGTACGACCTCCTACGAGCAGTACTTC. It encodes CASTLRGTTSYEQYF.

The genes are TRBV19 and TRBJ2-1; 11 bases fit TRBD2. Trimming took 6 bases from V and 3 from J; bases not matched to a gene: 4. CDR3 size: 15 residues. Per the germline V gene, CDR1 is LNHDA and CDR2 is SQIVND (reference sequence). The CDR3, as DNA: TGTGCCAGTAGCTTAGCGGGGGGGGTCTACAATGAGCAGTTCTTC. It specifies CASSLAGGVYNEQFF.

V and J are TRBV9 and TRBJ1-5; tentatively, D is TRBD1 (5 bases). The CDR3 length is 15 residues. Germline-derived CDR1 and CDR2 are SGDLS and YYNGEE. V was trimmed by 3 bases and J by 4 bases, leaving 14 bases between them. In DNA, the CDR3 is TGTGCCAGCAGCGCGGACACGGGGGGAAATCAGCCCCAGCATTTT. Translated: CASSADTGGNQPQHF.

V and J are TRBV5-4 and TRBJ1-3, with TRBD1 identical over 8 bases. Germline V gene sequence: CDR1 SGHNT, CDR2 YYREEE (reference sequence). The CDR3 covers 15 residues. V lost 5 bases to trimming and J lost 4 bases; unmatched junction nucleotides: 8. The CDR3 coding sequence is TGTGCCAGCAGTAGGACAGGGAGGACGGGAAACACCATATATTTT. Its translation is CASSRTGRTGNTIYF.

The chain has TRBV7-6 and TRBJ2-3; TRBD2 agrees at 12 bases. The V and J ends lost 1 base and 6 bases, in that order; junction bases with no gene match: 17. CDR1 SGHVS and CDR2 FNYEAQ come from the germline V gene. CDR3 length: 20 amino acids. In nucleotides, the CDR3 is TGTGCCAGCAGCTTAGTGGCTCTAGCGGGGGGGCTGATTTCATTTGATACGCAGTATTTT. Its protein is CASSLVALAGGLISFDTQYF.

This clone was seen once. The rearrangement links TRBV2 to TRBJ2-1, with TRBD1 matching over 9 bases. Germline values: CDR1 SNHLY, CDR2 FYNNEI. With V trimmed by 6 bases and J by 4 bases, 4 bases remained unmatched. CDR3 length: 14 residues. CDR3 loop: CASSPTGGYNEQFF. The CDR3 DNA reads as TGTGCCAGCAGCCCGACAGGGGGGTACAATGAGCAGTTCTTC. Combining the CDR3 with reference TRBV2 and TRBJ2-1 gives the whole variable domain EPEVTQTPSHQVTQMGQEVILRCVPISNHLYFYWYRQILGQKVEFLVSFYNNEISEKSEIFDDQFSVERPDGSNFTLKIRSTKLEDSAMYFCASSPTGGYNEQFFGPGTRLTVL.

This chain uses TRBV19 with TRBJ1-6; 8 nucleotides align to TRBD1. The CDR3 sequence is 15 residues long. Per the germline V gene, CDR1 is LNHDA and CDR2 is SQIVND (reference sequence). Germline trimming cut 4 bases from V and 7 bases from J; bases unmatched to any gene: 6. CDR3 protein: CASSTDRGGNSPLHF. CDR3 DNA sequence: TGTGCCAGTAGTACTGACAGGGGAGGGAATTCACCCCTCCACTTT.

The V gene is TRBV9, the J gene TRBJ2-2; D gene unclear. The germline CDR1 and CDR2 sequences are SGDLS and YYNGEE. Trimming cost V 0 bases and J 6 bases, with 9 bases left between them. The CDR3 spans 14 residues. The CDR3 coding sequence is TGTGCCAGCAGCGTAGATAGGGTTGCCGGGGAGCTGTTTTTT. Protein: CASSVDRVAGELFF.

The chain is built from TRBV9 and TRBJ2-7, with D possibly TRBD2 on 6 matching bases. The ends were cut back, 4 bases at V and 7 bases at J, with 27 bases in the middle. This CDR3 region has 17 residues. CDR1 and CDR2 from the germline V gene are SGDLS and YYNGEE. This CDR3 reads CASSLGAAGFPVVEQYF. The CDR3 nucleotides read TGTGCCAGCAGCCTCGGGGCGGCGGGATTCCCGGTGGTAGAGCAGTACTTC.

Points on this clone: The limits of the CDR3 on the DNA are not certain, so only TCRdb's listed CDR3 is given. The chain recombines TRBV21-1 with TRBJ1-3. TRBV21-1 is described as a pseudogene. The CDR3 numbers 21 amino acids, ends counted. This CDR3 is CASSKVGWGAGRGISGNTIYF.